The clone carrying this T cell receptor (beta chain) was counted once. The data derive from a study of blood T cell repertoires in COVID-19. Some clones are missing from TCRdb's copy, which holds only in-frame ones; the method was immunoSEQ multiplex PCR. The sample lists tens of thousands of clones; around 85% were seen once. The CDR3 runs to 15 residues. Looked up from germline, CDR1 is LGHNA and CDR2 is YSLEER. The V end was cut by 0 bases, the J end by 7 bases, with 13 bases between. This sequence originates from a human donor in a cohort sampled during active COVID-19. Sequencing used peripheral blood. The rearrangement links TRBV4-3 to TRBJ1-5; D is ambiguous. The CDR3 nucleotides are TGCGCCAGCAGCCAAGATTACGGGGAATGGCAGCCCCAGCATTTT. Its translation: CASSQDYGEWQPQHF.